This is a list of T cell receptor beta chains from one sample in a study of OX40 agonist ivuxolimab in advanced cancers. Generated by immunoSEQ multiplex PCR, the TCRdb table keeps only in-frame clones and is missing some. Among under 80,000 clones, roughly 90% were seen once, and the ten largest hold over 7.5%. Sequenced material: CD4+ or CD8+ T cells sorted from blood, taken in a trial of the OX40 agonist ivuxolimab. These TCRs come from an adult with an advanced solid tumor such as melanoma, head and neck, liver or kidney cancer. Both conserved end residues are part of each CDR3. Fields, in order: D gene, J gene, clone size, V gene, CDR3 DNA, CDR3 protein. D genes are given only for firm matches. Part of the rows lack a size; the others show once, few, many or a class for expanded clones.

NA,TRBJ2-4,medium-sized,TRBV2,TGTGCCAGCCTGGATAGTCTGCAGATGGGGGCCAAAAACATTCAGTACTTC,CASLDSLQMGAKNIQYF
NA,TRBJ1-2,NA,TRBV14,TGTGCCAGCAGCCAAGCGGTCGGACAAAGAGGTGGCTACACCTTC,CASSQAVGQRGGYTF
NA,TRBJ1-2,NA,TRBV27,TGTGCCAGCAGAGACCTCGGAAACTATGGCTACACCTTC,CASRDLGNYGYTF
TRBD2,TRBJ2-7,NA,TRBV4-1,TGCGCCAGCAGCCTTAACGTCGGGGGGGAGGTCTCCTACGAGCAGTACTTC,CASSLNVGGEVSYEQYF
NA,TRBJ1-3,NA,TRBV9,TGTGCCAGCAGCGTAGTCCCCGAAGGAAACACCATATATTTT,CASSVVPEGNTIYF
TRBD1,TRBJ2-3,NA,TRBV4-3,TGCGCCAGCAGCCAAGATCGGACAGGGGTGGATACGCAGTATTTT,CASSQDRTGVDTQYF
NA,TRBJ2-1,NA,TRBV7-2,TGTGCCAGCAGCTTAGCGGGTTCCCCGGGTACCTACAATGAGCAGTTCTTC,CASSLAGSPGTYNEQFF
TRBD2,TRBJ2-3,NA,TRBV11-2,TGTGCCAGCCTTAGCGGGGGGGCCGGAGATACGCAGTATTTT,CASLSGGAGDTQYF
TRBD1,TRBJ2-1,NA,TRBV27,TGTGCCAGCAGTTTGGCGACAGGGGGGGTGAATGAGCAGTTCTTC,CASSLATGGVNEQFF
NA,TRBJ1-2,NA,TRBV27,TGTGCCAGCAGTCCTACGGGACTCGACACGGTTGGCTACACCTTC,CASSPTGLDTVGYTF
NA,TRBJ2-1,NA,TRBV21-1,TGTGCCAGCATCACACAGGGGGGGGCGTTTGGGAGCTCCTACAATGAGCAGTTCTTC,CASITQGGAFGSSYNEQFF
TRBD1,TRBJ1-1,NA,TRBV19,TGTGCCAGTAGTATGAAACAGGGGGCGGGTACTGAAGCTTTCTTT,CASSMKQGAGTEAFF
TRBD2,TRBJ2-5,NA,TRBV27,TGTGCCAGCAACGACCTAGCGGGGGGGCCCTGGCCCCAGTACTTC,CASNDLAGGPWPQYF
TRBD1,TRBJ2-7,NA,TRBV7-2,TGTGCCAGCAGCACCATGCCTGCGGACAGGGGGTTATACGAGCAGTACTTC,CASSTMPADRGLYEQYF
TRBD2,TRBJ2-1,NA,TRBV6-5,TGTGCCAGCAGGACGACTAGCTGGGCGGGTGAGCAGTTCTTC,CASRTTSWAGEQFF
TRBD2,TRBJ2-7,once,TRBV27,TGTGCCAGCAGTTCCTCTAAGCGGGGGCCCCTCTACGAGCAGTACTTC,CASSSSKRGPLYEQYF
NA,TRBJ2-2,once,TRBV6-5,TGTGCCAGCTCACCTAGCGTGGCCGGGGAGCTGTTTTTT,CASSPSVAGELFF
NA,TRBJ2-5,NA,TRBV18,TGTGCCAGCTCACCACCGGGCTTGGCGGAGGGGGAGACCCAGTACTTC,CASSPPGLAEGETQYF
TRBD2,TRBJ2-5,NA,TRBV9,TGTGCCAGCAGCGTAGAGGGTCTAGCGGGCCCCGAAGAGACCCAGTACTTC,CASSVEGLAGPEETQYF
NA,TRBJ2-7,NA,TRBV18,TGTGCCAGCTCACCACCCGCATACGGACGGGCAAACGAGCAGTACTTC,CASSPPAYGRANEQYF
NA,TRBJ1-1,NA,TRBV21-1,TGTGCCAGCAGCCCTAACTGGACAAAAAGGAACACTGAAGCTTTCTTT,CASSPNWTKRNTEAFF
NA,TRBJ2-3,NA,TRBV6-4,TGTGCCAGCAGTGAAGGGGATACGCAGTATTTT,CASSEGDTQYF